This T cell receptor beta chain stems from a study of blood T cell repertoires in COVID-19. Per germline, CDR1 SGHNT and CDR2 YYREEE (reference sequence). Trimming at V came to 0 bases and at J to 9 bases, leaving 6 bases not matched to a gene. The CDR3 runs 16 residues. Some clones are missing from TCRdb's copy, which holds only in-frame ones; the method was immunoSEQ multiplex PCR. The table includes some 400,000 clones, 70% to 85% detected once. The source of this sequence is a human donor with acute or convalescent COVID-19. The donor label of this sample is uncertain. The V call is TRBV5-4, the J call TRBJ2-1; TRBD2 agrees at 13 bases. Sample: peripheral blood. The CDR3 is CASSLAAGLAGSEQFF. CDR3 in DNA: TGTGCCAGCAGCTTGGCCGCGGGACTAGCGGGAAGTGAGCAGTTCTTC. The full variable domain, its missing parts supplied by reference TRBV5-4 and TRBJ2-1, is ETGVTQSPTHLIKTRGQQVTLRCSSQSGHNTVSWYQQALGQGPQFIFQYYREEENGRGNFPPRFSGLQFPNYSSELNVNALELDDSALYLCASSLAAGLAGSEQFFGPGTRLTVL.